Presented here are 20 T cell receptor beta chains from one specimen sequenced in a study of cytomegalovirus exposure and HLA in healthy donors. The PCR used 60 Vbeta and 13 Jbeta primers. TCRdb's table, derived via immunoSEQ multiplex PCR, lists solely in-frame clones and lacks some. The sample has under 150,000 clones, over 65% seen once. Sequencing input: PBMCs. The source of these receptors is a woman aged 25 to 39 in good health and CMV-seropositive.

Only a few counts were recorded for this clone. The CDR3, as DNA: TGTGCCAGCAGTCCAGGTAGCTCTGGAAACACCATATATTTT. This encodes CASSPGSSGNTIYF. The V and J genes are TRBV6-5 and TRBJ1-3; D gene ambiguous. In germline, CDR1 is MNHEY, CDR2 SVGAGI. Trimming removed 5 bases from V and 0 bases from J, with 8 bases in between. The CDR3 extends over 14 amino acids.

The gene calls are TRBV7-9 and TRBJ1-2; TRBD1 agrees at 9 bases. With V trimmed by 5 bases and J by 8 bases, 6 bases remained unmatched. This CDR3 is built from 13 residues. Germline assignment: CDR1 SEHNR and CDR2 FQNEAQ (reference sequence). This CDR3 is CASSPGTGFGYTF. The CDR3 nucleotides are TGTGCCAGCAGCCCCGGGACAGGGTTCGGCTACACCTTC.

The chain couples TRBV6-5 to TRBJ2-6, with 7 nucleotides matching TRBD2. Germline V lookup: CDR1 MNHEY, CDR2 SVGAGI. V dropped 2 bases and J dropped 0; count of bases not matched to a gene: 1. The CDR3 is 16 residues long. CDR3 residues: CASSYGEGSGANVLTF. The CDR3, as DNA: TGTGCCAGCAGTTACGGGGAGGGCTCTGGGGCCAACGTCCTGACTTTC.

The chain uses TRBV6-5 and TRBJ1-4, with 9 bases aligning to TRBD1. V shed 4 bases and J 6 bases; nucleotides not matched to a gene: 9. CDR3 length: 16 amino acids. The V gene's germline CDR1 is MNHEY and CDR2 SVGAGI. CDR3 DNA: TGTGCCAGCAGTTTTGGAAAGACAGGGGGTCATGAAAAACTGTTTTTT. Its translation is CASSFGKTGGHEKLFF.

The genes are TRBV7-8 and TRBJ2-3; D is undetermined. This CDR3 is 13 amino acids long. V was trimmed by 2 bases and J by 4 bases, leaving 7 bases between them. Looked up from germline, CDR1 is SGHVS and CDR2 is FQNEAQ. CDR3 bases: TGTGCCAGCAGCTTACGAGGTGCAGATACGCAGTATTTT. This translates into CASSLRGADTQYF.

The chain combines TRBV7-2 with TRBJ1-5; TRBD1 might be the D (5 bases). Trimming took 4 bases from V and 5 from J, leaving 21 bases between them. Per the germline V gene, CDR1 is SGHTA and CDR2 is FQGNSA. The CDR3 contains 17 residues. In nucleotides, the CDR3 is TGTGCCAGCAGCTCGTCGGGGGTGGGAAGGACGCATCAGCCCCAGCATTTT. Translated: CASSSSGVGRTHQPQHF.

The rearrangement uses TRBV19 and TRBJ1-2, with a tentative D call TRBD1 (6 bases). The length of the CDR3 is 16 residues. Trimming shortened V by 6 bases and J by 0 bases, and 17 bases separated the two germline ends. The germline V gene has CDR1 LNHDA and CDR2 SQIVND (reference sequence). The CDR3 is CASRAEGGTSNYGYTF. CDR3 nucleotides: TGTGCCAGTAGGGCCGAAGGGGGAACATCTAACTATGGCTACACCTTC.

This clone was recorded a few times. The gene calls are TRBV30 and TRBJ2-3; 7 positions agree with TRBD2. CDR1 and CDR2 from the germline V gene are GTSNPN and SVGIG (reference sequence). Germline trimming cut 0 bases from V and 0 bases from J; bases unmatched to any gene: 6. This CDR3 has 16 residues. CDR3 in DNA: TGTGCCTGGAGTGTTTCCGTAGCGGGTAGCACAGATACGCAGTATTTT. It translates to CAWSVSVAGSTDTQYF.

The chain has TRBV6-5 and TRBJ2-7; the D gene is possibly TRBD2 (6 bases). This CDR3 has 15 amino acids. The V end was cut by 5 bases, the J end by 2 bases, with 16 bases between. Germline CDR1 and CDR2: MNHEY and SVGAGI. The CDR3 is CASSREAGRPYEQYF. DNA of the CDR3: TGTGCCAGCAGTCGTGAGGCGGGGAGGCCCTACGAGCAGTACTTC.

The chain recombines TRBV27 with TRBJ2-7, with TRBD2 as a possible D gene (6 bases). This CDR3 region has 15 residues. Trimming cost V 6 bases and J 6 bases, with 21 bases left between them. Germline assignment: CDR1 MNHEY and CDR2 SMNVEV (reference sequence). The CDR3 loop is CASSPGTDVGGEQYF. DNA for the CDR3: TGTGCCAGCAGCCCAGGGACCGACGTGGGGGGCGAGCAGTACTTC.

J is TRBJ1-1 and V is TRBV19; D is uncertain. V was clipped by 7 bases and J by 6 bases, with 18 bases between them. The CDR3 is 14 residues long. Germline CDR1 LNHDA, CDR2 SQIVND (reference sequence). CDR3 loop: CASIRSGSIAEAFF. In nucleotides, the CDR3 is TGTGCCAGTATCCGGAGTGGGAGTATCGCTGAAGCTTTCTTT.

The V gene is TRBV5-1, the J gene TRBJ2-5; D is perhaps TRBD1 (6 bases). The J call may be wrong; the DNA end is better matched by TRBJ2-7. The CDR3 totals 15 residues. Germline V gene lookup returns CDR1 SGHRS and CDR2 YFSETQ. The CDR3 region has the DNA TGCGCCAGCAGCTTCGTGGGGGCGAGCTCCTACGAGCAGTACTTC. Translation gives CASSFVGASSYEQYF.

The rearrangement links TRBV30 to TRBJ1-5; D perhaps matches TRBD1 (5 bases). V gave up 2 bases and J gave up 3 bases, with 8 bases separating them. This CDR3 comprises 13 residues. The V gene's germline CDR1 is GTSNPN and CDR2 SVGIG (reference sequence). The CDR3 region is CAWSPTDNQPQHF. The CDR3 DNA reads TGTGCCTGGAGTCCGACAGACAATCAGCCCCAGCATTTT.

This clone was seen a single time. The rearrangement links TRBV15 to TRBJ2-4; D might be TRBD2 (6 bases). The CDR3 is made up of 17 amino acids. Deletions cut 3 bases from V and 1 base from J, with 16 bases between. Germline V gene data show CDR1 as LNHNV and CDR2 as YYDKDF (reference sequence). The CDR3 sequence: CATSSARVAEAKNIQYF. The CDR3 nucleotides are TGTGCCACCAGCAGCGCGCGGGTAGCGGAGGCCAAAAACATTCAGTACTTC.

The V gene is TRBV5-8, the J gene TRBJ2-7; D gene unclear. This CDR3 has 11 amino acids. Germline lookup yields CDR1 SGHTS and CDR2 YDEGEE. V shed 4 bases and J shed 2 bases, with 4 bases lying between them. The CDR3 nucleotides are TGTGCCAGCAGCCCAGCCTACGAGCAGTACTTC. Translated: CASSPAYEQYF.

This clone was seen just once. The gene calls are TRBV29-1 and TRBJ1-2; TRBD1 matches 7 bases. V was clipped by 4 bases and J by 8 bases; unmatched bases: 13. Germline V gives CDR1 SQVTM, CDR2 ANQGSEA. The CDR3 runs to 14 residues. The CDR3 region has the DNA TGCAGCGTTGGTTATCCGCGACAGGGTCAGGGCTACACCTTC. This gives the protein CSVGYPRQGQGYTF.

V gene TRBV2 combines with J gene TRBJ2-7; the D gene is possibly TRBD2 (7 bases). V was clipped by 4 bases and J by 9 bases, with 22 bases between them. The CDR3 extends over 15 amino acids. Germline values: CDR1 SNHLY, CDR2 FYNNEI. In DNA, the CDR3 is TGTGCCAGCAGTGGTTTAGGGGGGGCAGAGGACGGGCAGTACTTC. Translating gives CASSGLGGAEDGQYF. The full variable domain, with the rest looked up from reference TRBV2 and TRBJ2-7, is EPEVTQTPSHQVTQMGQEVILRCVPISNHLYFYWYRQILGQKVEFLVSFYNNEISEKSEIFDDQFSVERPDGSNFTLKIRSTKLEDSAMYFCASSGLGGAEDGQYFGPGTRLTVT.

The rearrangement links TRBV9 to TRBJ2-1, with D unclear. This CDR3 is built from 15 residues. V lost 0 bases, J lost 3 bases, and 10 bases lay in between. The V gene's germline CDR1 is SGDLS and CDR2 YYNGEE. CDR3 protein: CASSVVGSSYNEQFF. The CDR3, as DNA: TGTGCCAGCAGCGTAGTCGGTAGCAGCTACAATGAGCAGTTCTTC.

The chain has TRBV29-1 and TRBJ1-1; no reliable D call. The CDR3 extends over 14 amino acids. CDR1 is SQVTM, CDR2 ANQGSEA, per germline. V lost 0 bases and J lost 7, with 15 bases in between. The CDR3 DNA reads TGCAGCGTTGAAGATACCGGGAGAGAGAGTGAAGCTTTCTTT. Protein product: CSVEDTGRESEAFF.

The V call is TRBV5-1, the J call TRBJ2-1; 8 bases are a match to TRBD1. The CDR3 length is 18 residues. The J segment lost 0 bases and the V segment lost 4 bases, leaving 12 bases of the junction unmatched. Germline values: CDR1 SGHRS, CDR2 YFSETQ. CDR3 in amino acids: CASSNSPHRGSSYNEQFF. The CDR3 DNA reads as TGCGCCAGCAGCAATTCCCCTCACAGGGGGAGCTCCTACAATGAGCAGTTCTTC.